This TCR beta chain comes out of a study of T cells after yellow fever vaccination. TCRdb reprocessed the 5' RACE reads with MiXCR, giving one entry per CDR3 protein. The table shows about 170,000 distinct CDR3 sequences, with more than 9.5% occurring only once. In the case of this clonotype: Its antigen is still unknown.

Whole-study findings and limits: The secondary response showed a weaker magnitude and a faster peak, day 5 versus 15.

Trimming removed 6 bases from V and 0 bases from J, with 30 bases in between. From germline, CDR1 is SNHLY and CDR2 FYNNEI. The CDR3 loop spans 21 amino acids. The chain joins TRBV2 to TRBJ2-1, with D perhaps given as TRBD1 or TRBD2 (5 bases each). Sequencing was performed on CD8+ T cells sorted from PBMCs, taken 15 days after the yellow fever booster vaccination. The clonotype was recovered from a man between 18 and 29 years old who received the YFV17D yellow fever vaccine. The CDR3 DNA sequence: TGTGCCAGCAGCCCGCCTAGCCGGGACGTTTTTGATCGGAGCTCCTACAATGAGCAGTTCTTC. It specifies CASSPPSRDVFDRSSYNEQFF.